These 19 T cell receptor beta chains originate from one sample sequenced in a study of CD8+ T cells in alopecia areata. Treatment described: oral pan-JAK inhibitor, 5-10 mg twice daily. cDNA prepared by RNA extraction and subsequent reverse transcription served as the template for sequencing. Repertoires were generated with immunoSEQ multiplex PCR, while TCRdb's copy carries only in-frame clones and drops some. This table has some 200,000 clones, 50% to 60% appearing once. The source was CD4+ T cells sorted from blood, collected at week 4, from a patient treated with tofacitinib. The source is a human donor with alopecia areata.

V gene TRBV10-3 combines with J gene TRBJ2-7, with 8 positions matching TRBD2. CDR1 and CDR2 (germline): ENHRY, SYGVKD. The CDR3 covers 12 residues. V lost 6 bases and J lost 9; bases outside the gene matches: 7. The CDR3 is CAISATSGGQYF. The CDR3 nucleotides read TGTGCCATCAGCGCTACTAGCGGCGGGCAGTACTTC.

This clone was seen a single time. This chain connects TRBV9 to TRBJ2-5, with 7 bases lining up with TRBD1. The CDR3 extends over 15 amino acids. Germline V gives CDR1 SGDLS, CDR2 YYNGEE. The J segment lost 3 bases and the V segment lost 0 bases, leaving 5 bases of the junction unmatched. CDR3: CASSVVGTAEETQYF. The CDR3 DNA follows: TGTGCCAGCAGCGTAGTGGGGACAGCCGAAGAGACCCAGTACTTC.

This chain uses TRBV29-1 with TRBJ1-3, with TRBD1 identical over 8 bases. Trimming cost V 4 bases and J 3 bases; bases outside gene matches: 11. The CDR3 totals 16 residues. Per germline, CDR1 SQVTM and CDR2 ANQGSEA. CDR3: CSVGFQGASLGNTIYF. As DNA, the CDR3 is TGCAGCGTTGGATTTCAGGGGGCTTCTCTTGGAAACACCATATATTTT.

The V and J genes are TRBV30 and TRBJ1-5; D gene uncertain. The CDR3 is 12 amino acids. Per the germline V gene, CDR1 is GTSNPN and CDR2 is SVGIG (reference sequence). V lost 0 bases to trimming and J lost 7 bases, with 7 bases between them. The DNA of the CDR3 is TGTGCCTGGAGTGTTCTAAACCAGCCCCAGCATTTT. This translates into CAWSVLNQPQHF.

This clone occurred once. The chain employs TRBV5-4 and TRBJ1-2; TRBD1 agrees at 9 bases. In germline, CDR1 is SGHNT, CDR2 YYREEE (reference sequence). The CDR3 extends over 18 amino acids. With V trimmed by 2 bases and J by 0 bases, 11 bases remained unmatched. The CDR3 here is CASSFGAGTGHANYGYTF. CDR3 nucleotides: TGTGCCAGCAGCTTCGGGGCCGGGACAGGGCATGCTAACTATGGCTACACCTTC.

Here the CDR3 DNA reads TGTGCCAGCAGTGTGCTTTATCAGCCCCAGCATTTT. Protein product: CASSVLYQPQHF. The V call is TRBV2, the J call TRBJ1-5; unclear D gene. There are 12 residues in the CDR3. With 4 bases removed from V and 5 bases from J, the gap between germline ends came to 6 bases. CDR1 and CDR2 (germline): SNHLY, FYNNEI.

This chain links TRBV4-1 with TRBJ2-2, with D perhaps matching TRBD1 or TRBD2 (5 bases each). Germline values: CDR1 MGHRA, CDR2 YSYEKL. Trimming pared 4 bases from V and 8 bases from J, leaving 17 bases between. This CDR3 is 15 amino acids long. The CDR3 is CASSPQRGRGGELFF. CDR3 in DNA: TGCGCCAGCAGCCCGCAGAGGGGCAGAGGGGGGGAGCTGTTTTTT.

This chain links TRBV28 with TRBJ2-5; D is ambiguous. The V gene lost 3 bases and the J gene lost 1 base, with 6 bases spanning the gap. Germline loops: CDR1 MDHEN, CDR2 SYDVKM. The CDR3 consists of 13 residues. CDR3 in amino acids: CASSLVGQETQYF. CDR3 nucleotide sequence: TGTGCCAGCAGTTTGGTGGGCCAAGAGACCCAGTACTTC.

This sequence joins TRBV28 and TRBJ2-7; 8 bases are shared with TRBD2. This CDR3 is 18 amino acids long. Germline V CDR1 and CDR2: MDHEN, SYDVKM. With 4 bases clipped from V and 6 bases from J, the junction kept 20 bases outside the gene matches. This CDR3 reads CASSYQLTGGTSSGEQYF. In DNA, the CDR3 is TGTGCCAGCAGTTACCAACTAACGGGAGGGACGAGTTCGGGCGAGCAGTACTTC.

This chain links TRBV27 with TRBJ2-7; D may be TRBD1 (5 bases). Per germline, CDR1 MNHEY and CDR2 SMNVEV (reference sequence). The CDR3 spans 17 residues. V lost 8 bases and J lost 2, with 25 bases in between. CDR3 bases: TGTGCCAGCGGGTCCCACCCCGGACAACCCTCCCCCTACGAGCAGTACTTC. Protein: CASGSHPGQPSPYEQYF.

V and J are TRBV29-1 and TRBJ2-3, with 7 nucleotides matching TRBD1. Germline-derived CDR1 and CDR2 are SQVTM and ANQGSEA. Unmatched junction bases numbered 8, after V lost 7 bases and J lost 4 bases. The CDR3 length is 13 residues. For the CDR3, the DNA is TGCAGCGCGCGACAGGGTGGCGCAGATACGCAGTATTTT. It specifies CSARQGGADTQYF.

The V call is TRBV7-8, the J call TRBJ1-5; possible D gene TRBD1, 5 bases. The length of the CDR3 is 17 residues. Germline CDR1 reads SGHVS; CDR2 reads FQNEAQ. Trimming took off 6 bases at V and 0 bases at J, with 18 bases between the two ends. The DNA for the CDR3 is TGTGCCAGCAGGCCCAAGGGACTAAGGGATAGCAATCAGCCCCAGCATTTT. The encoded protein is CASRPKGLRDSNQPQHF.

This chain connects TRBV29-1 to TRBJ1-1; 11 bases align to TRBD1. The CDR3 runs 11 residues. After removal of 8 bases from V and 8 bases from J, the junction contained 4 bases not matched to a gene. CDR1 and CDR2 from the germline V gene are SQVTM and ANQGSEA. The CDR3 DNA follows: TGCAGCAGCGGGACAGGGGGAGAAGCTTTCTTT. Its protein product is CSSGTGGEAFF.

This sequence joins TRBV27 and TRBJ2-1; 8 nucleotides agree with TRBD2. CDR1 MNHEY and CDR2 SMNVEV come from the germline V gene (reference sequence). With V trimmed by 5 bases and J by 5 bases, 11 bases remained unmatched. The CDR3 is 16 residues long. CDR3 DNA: TGTGCCAGCAGTGAACGGGGGGGAAGGATGAACAATGAGCAGTTCTTC. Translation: CASSERGGRMNNEQFF.

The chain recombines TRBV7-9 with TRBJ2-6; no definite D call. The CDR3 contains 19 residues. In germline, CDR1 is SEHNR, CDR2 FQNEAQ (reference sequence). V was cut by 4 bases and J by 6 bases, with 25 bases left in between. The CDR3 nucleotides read TGTGCCAGCAGCTCCCCTCGAGGCCGACATTCCCTTGAGGCCAACGTCCTGACTTTC. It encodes CASSSPRGRHSLEANVLTF.

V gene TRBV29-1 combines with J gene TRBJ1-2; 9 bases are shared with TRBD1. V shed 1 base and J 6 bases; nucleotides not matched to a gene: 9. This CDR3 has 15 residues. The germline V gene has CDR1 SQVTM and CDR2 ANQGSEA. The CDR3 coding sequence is TGCAGCGTTGAAGTGACAGGACAGGGGTCCCATGGCTACACCTTC. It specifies CSVEVTGQGSHGYTF.

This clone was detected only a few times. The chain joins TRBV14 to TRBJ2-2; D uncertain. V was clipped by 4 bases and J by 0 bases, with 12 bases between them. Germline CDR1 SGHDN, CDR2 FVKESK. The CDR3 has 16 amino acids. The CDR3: CASSLRTDPNTGELFF. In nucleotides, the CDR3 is TGTGCCAGCAGCCTCAGGACGGACCCGAACACCGGGGAGCTGTTTTTT.

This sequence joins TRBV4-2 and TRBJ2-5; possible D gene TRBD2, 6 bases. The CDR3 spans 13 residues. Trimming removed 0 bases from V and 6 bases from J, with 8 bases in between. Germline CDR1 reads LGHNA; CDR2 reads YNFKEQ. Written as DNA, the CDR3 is TGTGCCAGCAGCCAAGATGGGAGGAAGACCCAGTACTTC. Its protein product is CASSQDGRKTQYF.

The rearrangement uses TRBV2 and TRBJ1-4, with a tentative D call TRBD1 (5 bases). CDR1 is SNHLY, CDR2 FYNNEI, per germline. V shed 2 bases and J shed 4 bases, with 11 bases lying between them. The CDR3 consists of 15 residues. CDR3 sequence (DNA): TGTGCCAGCAGTGAATGGGGCGGCCTTAATGAAAAACTGTTTTTT. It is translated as CASSEWGGLNEKLFF. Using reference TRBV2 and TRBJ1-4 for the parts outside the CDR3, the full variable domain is EPEVTQTPSHQVTQMGQEVILRCVPISNHLYFYWYRQILGQKVEFLVSFYNNEISEKSEIFDDQFSVERPDGSNFTLKIRSTKLEDSAMYFCASSEWGGLNEKLFFGSGTQLSVL.